This is a list of T cell receptor beta chains from one sample in a study of beta chain features in type 1 diabetes. Clones were read by immunoSEQ multiplex PCR, and TCRdb kept only the in-frame ones, dropping some. The data contain 680,000 or so clones, around 15% of them seen just once; the ten biggest clones take up around 0.022%. The sample was naive CD4+ T cells from blood. These receptors were collected from a man aged 18 to 30 with type 1 diabetes. Both conserved end residues are part of each CDR3. The D gene is left open where the match is weak. A clone size is listed for some rows: how often the clone was seen (once, few, many), or a class if it is expanded.

v_gene	abundance	j_gene	d_gene	CDR3nt	CDR3aa
TRBV29-1	-	TRBJ2-1	-	TGCAGCGTTGTGTACAACGTAGGCAATGAGCAGTTCTTC	CSVVYNVGNEQFF
TRBV4-2	-	TRBJ2-7	TRBD1	TGTGCCAGCAGCCAGGTAGACAGGGGCCTATCCTACGAGCAGTACTTC	CASSQVDRGLSYEQYF
TRBV10-3	-	TRBJ2-3	-	TGTGCCATTTCAATTACAGATACGCAGTATTTT	CAISITDTQYF
TRBV27	-	TRBJ1-6	-	TGTGCCAGCAGTCCCGACAGTTACAATTCACCCCTCCACTTT	CASSPDSYNSPLHF
TRBV18	-	TRBJ2-7	TRBD1	TGTGCCAGCTCACCCCTGCAGGGGGCGAACGAGCAGTACTTC	CASSPLQGANEQYF
TRBV2	-	TRBJ2-7	TRBD1	TGTGCCAGCAGTCATATTGGGACAGGGCTCTCCTACGAGCAGTACTTC	CASSHIGTGLSYEQYF
TRBV25-1	few	TRBJ2-7	-	TGTGCCAGCAGTGTGGCAGGGAGCTACGAGCAGTACTTC	CASSVAGSYEQYF
TRBV15	few	TRBJ1-1	-	TGTGCCACCAGTACTACAGTGAACACTGAAGCTTTCTTT	CATSTTVNTEAFF
TRBV28	-	TRBJ2-3	-	TGTGCCAGCAGTCCCATAAGGGCACCCGGCACAGATACGCAGTATTTT	CASSPIRAPGTDTQYF
TRBV4-1	-	TRBJ1-5	-	TGCGCCAGCAGCCAATACAGGGACGTAAGCAATCAGCCCCAGCATTTT	CASSQYRDVSNQPQHF
TRBV29-1	-	TRBJ1-2	TRBD1	TGCAGCGTGGGACAGGGGGGCTATGGCTACACCTTC	CSVGQGGYGYTF
TRBV30	-	TRBJ1-6	TRBD1	TGTGCCTGCACAGGGGGCCCCTATAATTCACCCCTCCACTTT	CACTGGPYNSPLHF
TRBV2	-	TRBJ2-1	TRBD1	TGTGCCAGCAGTGAAGGCTCAGGGGGCTCCTACAATGAGCAGTTCTTC	CASSEGSGGSYNEQFF
TRBV7-2	few	TRBJ2-5	TRBD2	TGTGCCAGCAGCTGGCAGCGGGGGGGGGCGGAGACCCAGTACTTC	CASSWQRGGAETQYF
TRBV18	-	TRBJ1-2	TRBD1	TGTGCCAGCTCACCCAGGACAGGGGGCGCTCTGGAAGGCTACACCTTC	CASSPRTGGALEGYTF
TRBV5-1	-	TRBJ2-6	-	TGCGCCAGCAGCTCGGGGGCCCAGAGTATGACCAACGTCCTGACTTTC	CASSSGAQSMTNVLTF
TRBV10-1	few	TRBJ2-7	TRBD1	TGCGCCAGCAGTGAGGAGACAGGGAACTACGAGCAGTACTTC	CASSEETGNYEQYF
TRBV30	few	TRBJ1-1	-	TGTGCCTGGACCGCGTTGGCTGAAGCTTTCTTT	CAWTALAEAFF
TRBV27	few	TRBJ2-2	TRBD1	TGTGCCAGCAGGGCGACAGGGGCGAACACCGGGGAGCTGTTTTTT	CASRATGANTGELFF
TRBV25-1	few	TRBJ1-2	-	TGTGCCAGCAGTTCGGACAACTGGGATGGCTACACCTTC	CASSSDNWDGYTF
TRBV6-5	-	TRBJ2-1	TRBD1	TGTGCCAGCGGATCTGACAGGGGGTACAATGAGCAGTTCTTC	CASGSDRGYNEQFF
TRBV18	-	TRBJ2-5	TRBD1	TGTGCCAGCTCACCAGGGACAGATCAAGAGACCCAGTACTTC	CASSPGTDQETQYF
TRBV9	few	TRBJ2-3	-	TGTGCCAGCAGCGTCCTCGATGGGGATACGCAGTATTTT	CASSVLDGDTQYF
TRBV6-5	-	TRBJ1-2	-	TGTGCCAGCAGTCCCCCCTGGGGGGACTATGGCTACACCTTC	CASSPPWGDYGYTF
TRBV30	-	TRBJ1-4	-	TGTGCCTGGAGTCCCTCCCGGGGGGATAGTGAAAAACTGTTTTTT	CAWSPSRGDSEKLFF
TRBV9	-	TRBJ1-5	-	TGTGCCAGCAGCCCAGACGGGGGAGAGAACAATCAGCCCCAGCATTTT	CASSPDGGENNQPQHF
TRBV6-6	few	TRBJ2-7	-	TGTGCCAGCAGTTACGGGCAGGACGAGCAGTACTTC	CASSYGQDEQYF
TRBV25-1	-	TRBJ2-7	TRBD1	TGTGCCAGCAGTCCGACTCCCGGGACAGGGGCCTACGAGCAGTACTTC	CASSPTPGTGAYEQYF
TRBV5-4	once	TRBJ1-2	-	TGTGCCAGCAGCTTGGGTGACGGTGTAGGATATGGCTACACCTTC	CASSLGDGVGYGYTF
TRBV30	once	TRBJ1-2	TRBD1	TGTGCCTGCTACAGGGGAACAGTGGGCTACACCTTC	CACYRGTVGYTF
TRBV14	few	TRBJ2-5	-	TGTGCCAGCAGTTTCCGACAAGAGACCCAGTACTTC	CASSFRQETQYF
TRBV6-5	-	TRBJ1-1	-	TGTGCCAGCAGGGTGACAGGCGGGAACACTGAAGCTTTCTTT	CASRVTGGNTEAFF
TRBV6-5	-	TRBJ1-6	-	TGTGCCAGCACTGGGGGCGGGAGACGGTCACCCCTCCACTTT	CASTGGGRRSPLHF
TRBV27	-	TRBJ2-5	-	TGTGCCAGCAGTATACCGGGACGGGAGACCCAGTACTTC	CASSIPGRETQYF
TRBV29-1	-	TRBJ2-5	-	TGCAGCGTTGAAGATGCCAGGGGACAAGAGACCCAGTACTTC	CSVEDARGQETQYF
TRBV18	-	TRBJ1-2	-	TGTGCCAGCTCACCACTATCGCAGGGGACCTTTGGTGGCTACACCTTC	CASSPLSQGTFGGYTF
TRBV7-9	few	TRBJ2-5	TRBD1	TGTGCCAGCAGCGGCCAGGGGGAACAAGAGACCCAGTACTTC	CASSGQGEQETQYF
TRBV21-1	few	TRBJ1-5	-	TGTGCCAGCAGCCGTAACAATCAGCCCCAGCATTTT	CASSRNNQPQHF
TRBV5-6	-	TRBJ2-5	TRBD2	TGTGCCAGCAGCTTGTCGGGAGGTGTGGTAGAGACCCAGTACTTC	CASSLSGGVVETQYF
TRBV30	-	TRBJ1-1	-	TGTGCCTGGAGTCCGGGACTGAACACTGAAGCTTTCTTT	CAWSPGLNTEAFF
TRBV6-5	few	TRBJ1-2	TRBD1	TGTGCCAGCAGGGACAGGTGGGGGGACACCTTC	CASRDRWGDTF
TRBV29-1	-	TRBJ2-7	-	TGCAGCCAGGCGGACGCCGTTGGGCAGTACTTC	CSQADAVGQYF